These 25 T cell receptor beta chains were all obtained from the same sample, sequenced in a study of shared clonotypes between healthy human individuals. Profiling relied on immunoSEQ multiplex PCR, and the TCRdb table lists in-frame clones only, not all of them. The sample has over 2 million clones, around 92% seen once. The source material was naive CD4+ T cells from PBMCs. As for subset: CD45RA+ positively selected. These receptors were taken from a young man in good health. Some clones in this sample may be carry-over from other donors' samples.

The chain couples TRBV30 to TRBJ1-2, with D perhaps TRBD1 (5 bases). CDR1 and CDR2 from the germline V gene are GTSNPN and SVGIG (reference sequence). The CDR3 loop spans 14 amino acids. The V and J ends lost 2 bases and 7 bases respectively, with 17 bases between them. DNA of the CDR3: TGTGCCTGGAGTTTTTGGGGACGGGACTCTGGCTACACCTTC. It specifies CAWSFWGRDSGYTF.

Worth noting for this clone: The sample contains more than one DNA sequence encoding this CDR3. The chain links TRBV5-1 to TRBJ2-7; 13 bases agree with TRBD2. The CDR3 is made up of 15 amino acids. V gave up 2 bases and J gave up 2 bases; unmatched junction bases: 1. Germline lookup yields CDR1 SGHRS and CDR2 YFSETQ. CDR3 nucleotide sequence: TGCGCCAGCAGCTTAGGGACTAGCGGGGCCTACGAGCAGTACTTC. This codes for CASSLGTSGAYEQYF.

The table lists this clone with a count of one. The V gene is TRBV29-1, the J gene TRBJ1-1, with no clear D. Germline CDR1 and CDR2: SQVTM and ANQGSEA. The CDR3 has 13 residues. V dropped 4 bases and J dropped 7 bases, with 16 bases sitting between them. The CDR3 here is CSVAFEGAREAFF. The CDR3 DNA reads as TGCAGCGTTGCGTTTGAGGGAGCCCGTGAAGCTTTCTTT.

This chain joins TRBV4-2 and TRBJ1-4, with TRBD1 identical over 8 bases. Germline V lookup: CDR1 LGHNA, CDR2 YNFKEQ. The junction had 10 bases not matched to a gene; V was cut back by 1 base and J by 3 bases. This CDR3 has 18 amino acids. The CDR3 bases are TGTGCCAGCAGCCAAGGAGCGTCAGGGGGCGGGTCTAATGAAAAACTGTTTTTT. Its protein product is CASSQGASGGGSNEKLFF.

The gene calls are TRBV7-9 and TRBJ1-2; D gene unclear. The CDR3 has 15 amino acids. V lost 1 base, J lost 8 bases, and 17 bases lay in between. In germline, CDR1 is SEHNR, CDR2 FQNEAQ (reference sequence). CDR3 residues: CASSLDGDDSGGYTF. CDR3 in DNA: TGTGCCAGCAGCTTAGATGGGGATGACTCCGGGGGCTACACCTTC.

This clone was detected once. The gene calls are TRBV6-1 and TRBJ2-6, with D tentatively TRBD1 (5 bases). CDR3 length equals 18 residues. With 1 base removed from V and 0 bases from J, the gap between germline ends came to 13 bases. Per germline, CDR1 MNHNS and CDR2 SASEGT. The CDR3 is CASSEGGRTDSGANVLTF. The CDR3 coding sequence is TGTGCCAGCAGTGAAGGGGGCAGGACGGACTCTGGGGCCAACGTCCTGACTTTC.

The V and J genes are TRBV2 and TRBJ1-1, with a possible D match to TRBD1 (5 bases). This CDR3 has 13 residues. V was pared by 7 bases and J by 5 bases, with 14 bases between. Germline V gene sequence: CDR1 SNHLY, CDR2 FYNNEI. DNA of the CDR3: TGTGCCAGCAAATCCTCAGGGTTAACTGAAGCTTTCTTT. Amino acid sequence: CASKSSGLTEAFF.

V is TRBV11-3 and J is TRBJ2-3, with D tentatively TRBD2 (5 bases). Trimming stripped 5 bases from V and 6 bases from J, with 15 bases between. The CDR3 length is 14 residues. Germline values: CDR1 SGHNT, CDR2 YENEEA. The CDR3 coding sequence is TGTGCCAGCAGCCCGAAGGGAGACCTGGATACGCAGTATTTT. This translates into CASSPKGDLDTQYF.

The chain uses TRBV2 and TRBJ2-7; TRBD1 might be the D (6 bases). The CDR3 length is 14 residues. In germline, CDR1 is SNHLY, CDR2 FYNNEI. Between the trimmed V and J ends, which lost 8 bases and 2 bases, there was a span of 16 bases. This CDR3 reads CASASTGVTYEQYF. CDR3 sequence (DNA): TGTGCCAGCGCCTCGACAGGTGTAACCTACGAGCAGTACTTC.

V is TRBV23-1 and J is TRBJ2-7, with a tentative D call TRBD1 (5 bases). Being an ORF, TRBV23-1 has a function that is uncertain. V lost 2 bases and J 3 bases, leaving 14 bases between the germline ends. This CDR3 contains 15 residues. CDR3 in DNA: TGCGCCAGCAGTCAAAAGTTAGGGGCACACTACGAGCAGTACTTC. It translates to CASSQKLGAHYEQYF.

The chain combines TRBV7-6 with TRBJ2-1, with TRBD2 matching over 8 bases. This CDR3 is 17 amino acids long. With V trimmed by 1 base and J by 1 base, 6 bases remained unmatched. Germline V lookup: CDR1 SGHVS, CDR2 FNYEAQ. In nucleotides, the CDR3 is TGTGCCAGCAGCTTAGGGGGCGGGAGGACGTCCTACAATGAGCAGTTCTTC. Amino acids: CASSLGGGRTSYNEQFF.

The V gene is TRBV9, the J gene TRBJ2-2, with unresolved D. V lost 4 bases and J lost 0, with 13 bases in between. CDR1 is SGDLS and CDR2 is YYNGEE in the germline V gene. The CDR3 has 16 residues. In DNA, the CDR3 is TGTGCCAGCAGCCCCCGGTATCTTGCGAACACCGGGGAGCTGTTTTTT. The encoded protein is CASSPRYLANTGELFF.

The rearrangement links TRBV7-2 to TRBJ2-1; no clear D. V was clipped by 3 bases and J by 3 bases, with 9 bases between them. This CDR3 comprises 14 residues. Germline lookup yields CDR1 SGHTA and CDR2 FQGNSA. CDR3 sequence: CASSFPGGYNEQFF. CDR3 sequence (DNA): TGTGCCAGCAGCTTCCCTGGCGGCTACAATGAGCAGTTCTTC.

In its sample, this clone was seen once. The gene calls are TRBV7-9 and TRBJ1-1; 7 bases line up with TRBD1. Germline V gene sequence: CDR1 SEHNR, CDR2 FQNEAQ (reference sequence). The CDR3 is made up of 14 amino acids. V was clipped by 7 bases and J by 1 base; unmatched bases: 6. In nucleotides, the CDR3 is TGTGCCAGCACCGCGACAGGGACGAACACTGAAGCTTTCTTT. Protein product: CASTATGTNTEAFF.

The chain uses TRBV5-1 and TRBJ2-7; the D call may be TRBD1 or TRBD2 (5 bases each). The germline V gene encodes CDR1 SGHRS and CDR2 YFSETQ. CDR3 size: 14 residues. Trimming took off 0 bases at V and 6 bases at J, with 13 bases between the two ends. The CDR3 sequence: CASSLGQGVSEQYF. Written as DNA, the CDR3 is TGCGCCAGCAGCTTGGGGCAGGGAGTGTCCGAGCAGTACTTC. The full variable domain, completed using reference TRBV5-1 and TRBJ2-7, is KAGVTQTPRYLIKTRGQQVTLSCSPISGHRSVSWYQQTPGQGLQFLFEYFSETQRNKGNFPGRFSGRQFSNSRSEMNVSTLELGDSALYLCASSLGQGVSEQYFGPGTRLTVT.

The chain carries TRBV6-5 and TRBJ2-3, with TRBD2 matching 9 bases. Germline V gene lookup returns CDR1 MNHEY and CDR2 SVGAGI. The CDR3 runs to 16 residues. J was trimmed by 3 bases and V by 2 bases; bases with no gene match: 6. The CDR3 nucleotides read TGTGCCAGCAGTTACGGCGGTAGCGGGAGAACAGATACGCAGTATTTT. Protein: CASSYGGSGRTDTQYF.

J is TRBJ1-4 and V is TRBV19, with D perhaps TRBD1 (5 bases). The CDR3 length is 15 residues. Germline V gene data show CDR1 as LNHDA and CDR2 as SQIVND (reference sequence). V lost 3 bases, J lost 5 bases, and 13 bases lay in between. As DNA, the CDR3 is TGTGCCAGTAGTATCGTGCAGGGCCGAAATGAAAAACTGTTTTTT. Translating it yields CASSIVQGRNEKLFF.

The chain uses TRBV2 and TRBJ2-3; 7 nucleotides align to TRBD2. CDR3 size: 15 residues. The V segment lost 6 bases and the J segment 2 bases; nucleotides outside the gene matches: 8. The germline V gene has CDR1 SNHLY and CDR2 FYNNEI. The CDR3: CASRLRSGVTDTQYF. The CDR3 DNA is TGTGCCAGCAGACTAAGGAGCGGGGTCACAGATACGCAGTATTTT.

V usage is TRBV19 and J usage is TRBJ1-2; D possibly corresponds to TRBD1 (5 bases). The ends were cut back, 4 bases at V and 6 bases at J, with 15 bases in the middle. Germline V lookup: CDR1 LNHDA, CDR2 SQIVND (reference sequence). The length of the CDR3 is 14 residues. CDR3 amino acids: CASSTPGTTNGYTF. CDR3 sequence (DNA): TGTGCCAGTAGTACCCCCGGGACGACGAATGGCTACACCTTC.

The V and J genes are TRBV10-3 and TRBJ1-2, with D possibly matching TRBD1 (5 bases). CDR3 length: 14 residues. Trimming took off 10 bases at V and 1 base at J, with 16 bases between the two ends. Germline lookup yields CDR1 ENHRY and CDR2 SYGVKD. This CDR3 reads CATQSGPSNYGYTF. Written as DNA, the CDR3 is TGTGCCACCCAATCAGGGCCCAGTAACTATGGCTACACCTTC.

The rearrangement joins TRBV7-8 to TRBJ2-2, with 8 bases matching TRBD1. CDR3 length: 16 amino acids. After removal of 5 bases from V and 0 bases from J, the junction contained 5 bases not matched to a gene. Germline V gives CDR1 SGHVS, CDR2 FQNEAQ. CDR3 bases: TGTGCCAGCAGCCCCCACAGGGGGGCGAACACCGGGGAGCTGTTTTTT. It encodes CASSPHRGANTGELFF.

The chain is built from TRBV6-5 and TRBJ1-5, with 7 nucleotides matching TRBD1. Germline CDR1 and CDR2: MNHEY and SVGAGI. V dropped 5 bases and J dropped 1; count of bases not matched to a gene: 5. The CDR3 contains 15 residues. CDR3 nucleotide sequence: TGTGCCAGCAGTCATAAGGGGGCGAGCAATCAGCCCCAGCATTTT. Its protein is CASSHKGASNQPQHF.

J is TRBJ2-3 and V is TRBV18; D unclear. There are 17 residues in the CDR3. Germline-derived CDR1 and CDR2 are KGHSH and LQKENI. V was clipped by 0 bases and J by 2 bases, with 15 bases between them. Written as DNA, the CDR3 is TGTGCCAGCTCACCACCGGTCTACGACCGCGACACAGATACGCAGTATTTT. Amino acid sequence: CASSPPVYDRDTDTQYF.

V gene TRBV5-6 combines with J gene TRBJ1-6; D call uncertain. Trimming cost V 3 bases and J 7 bases, with 8 bases left between them. The CDR3 has 13 residues. Germline CDR1 reads SGHDT; CDR2 reads YYEEEE. CDR3 in amino acids: CASSSGPNSPLHF. CDR3 sequence (DNA): TGTGCCAGCAGCTCAGGACCCAATTCACCCCTCCACTTT.

Remarks on this clone: The same CDR3 arises from other DNA sequences in this sample as well. This chain uses TRBV5-1 with TRBJ1-5; no definite D call. CDR1 and CDR2 (germline): SGHRS, YFSETQ. CDR3 length: 15 residues. Trimming cost V 0 bases and J 2 bases, with 9 bases left between them. The CDR3 DNA reads TGCGCCAGCAGCTTGGCCGGGAGAGGCAATCAGCCCCAGCATTTT. It encodes CASSLAGRGNQPQHF.